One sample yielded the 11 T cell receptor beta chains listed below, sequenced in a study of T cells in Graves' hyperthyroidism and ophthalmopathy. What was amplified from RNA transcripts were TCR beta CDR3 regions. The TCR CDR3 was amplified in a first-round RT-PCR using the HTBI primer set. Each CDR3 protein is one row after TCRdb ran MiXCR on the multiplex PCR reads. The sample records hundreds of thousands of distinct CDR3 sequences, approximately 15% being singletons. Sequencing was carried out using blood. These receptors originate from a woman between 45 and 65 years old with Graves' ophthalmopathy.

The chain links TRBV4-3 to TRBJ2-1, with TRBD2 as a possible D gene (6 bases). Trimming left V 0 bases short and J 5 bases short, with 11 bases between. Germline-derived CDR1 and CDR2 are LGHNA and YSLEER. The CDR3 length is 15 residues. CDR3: CASSQDREPHNEQFF. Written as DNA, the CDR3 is TGCGCCAGCAGCCAAGACCGGGAGCCCCACAATGAGCAGTTCTTC.

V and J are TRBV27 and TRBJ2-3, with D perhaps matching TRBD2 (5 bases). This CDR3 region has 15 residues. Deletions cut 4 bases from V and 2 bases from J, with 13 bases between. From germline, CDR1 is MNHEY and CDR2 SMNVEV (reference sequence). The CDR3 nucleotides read TGTGCCAGCAGTTATAGCGAACTTGCCACAGATACGCAGTATTTT. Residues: CASSYSELATDTQYF.

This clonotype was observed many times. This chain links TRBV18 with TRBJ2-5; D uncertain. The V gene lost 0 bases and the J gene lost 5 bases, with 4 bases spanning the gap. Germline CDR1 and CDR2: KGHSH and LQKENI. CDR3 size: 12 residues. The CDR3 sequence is CASSPPDETQYF. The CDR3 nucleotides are TGTGCCAGCTCACCACCAGACGAGACCCAGTACTTC.

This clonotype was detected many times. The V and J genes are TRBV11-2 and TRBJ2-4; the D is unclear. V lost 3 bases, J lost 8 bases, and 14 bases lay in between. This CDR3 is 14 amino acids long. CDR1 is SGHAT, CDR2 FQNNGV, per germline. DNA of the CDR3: TGTGCCAGCAGCTTTTTGGCAGTTCCGGACATTCAGTACTTC. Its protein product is CASSFLAVPDIQYF.

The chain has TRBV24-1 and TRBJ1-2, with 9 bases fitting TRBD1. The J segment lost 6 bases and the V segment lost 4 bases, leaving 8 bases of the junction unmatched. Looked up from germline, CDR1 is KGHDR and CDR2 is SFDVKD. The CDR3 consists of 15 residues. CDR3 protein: CATSEPGTGNDGYTF. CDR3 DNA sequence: TGTGCCACCAGTGAACCCGGGACAGGGAACGATGGCTACACCTTC.

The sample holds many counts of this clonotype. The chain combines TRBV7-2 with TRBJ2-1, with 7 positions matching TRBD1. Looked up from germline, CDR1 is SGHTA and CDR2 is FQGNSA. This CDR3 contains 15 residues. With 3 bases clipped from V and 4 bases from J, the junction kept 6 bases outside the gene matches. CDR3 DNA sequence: TGTGCCAGCAGCTTTCAGGGGGACCAATACAATGAGCAGTTCTTC. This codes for CASSFQGDQYNEQFF.

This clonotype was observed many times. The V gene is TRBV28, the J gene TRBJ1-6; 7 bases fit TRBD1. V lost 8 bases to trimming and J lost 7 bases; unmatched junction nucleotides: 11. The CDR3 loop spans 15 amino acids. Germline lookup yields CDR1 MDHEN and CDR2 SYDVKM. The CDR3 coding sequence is TGTGCCAGCGGACCGCGACAGGGACGGAATTCACCCCTCCACTTT. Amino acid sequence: CASGPRQGRNSPLHF.

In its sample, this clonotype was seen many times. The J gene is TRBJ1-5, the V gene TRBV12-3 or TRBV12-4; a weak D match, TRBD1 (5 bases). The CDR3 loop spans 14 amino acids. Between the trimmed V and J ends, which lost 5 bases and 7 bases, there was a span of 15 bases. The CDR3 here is CASSHHRPGQPQHF. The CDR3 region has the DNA TGTGCCAGCAGTCACCATCGACCAGGGCAGCCCCAGCATTTT.

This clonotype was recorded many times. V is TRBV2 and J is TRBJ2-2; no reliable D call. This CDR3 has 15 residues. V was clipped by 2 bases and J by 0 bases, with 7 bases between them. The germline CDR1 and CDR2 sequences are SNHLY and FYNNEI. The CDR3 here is CASSEQAPNTGELFF. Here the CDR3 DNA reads TGTGCCAGCAGTGAACAGGCACCGAACACCGGGGAGCTGTTTTTT.

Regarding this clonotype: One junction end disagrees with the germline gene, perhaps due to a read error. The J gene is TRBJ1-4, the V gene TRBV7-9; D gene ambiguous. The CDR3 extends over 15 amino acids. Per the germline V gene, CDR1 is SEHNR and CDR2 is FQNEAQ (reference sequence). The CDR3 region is CASSLLDGDNEKLLF. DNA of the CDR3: TGTGCCAGCAGCTTATTGGATGGGGATAATGAAAAACTGCTTTTT.

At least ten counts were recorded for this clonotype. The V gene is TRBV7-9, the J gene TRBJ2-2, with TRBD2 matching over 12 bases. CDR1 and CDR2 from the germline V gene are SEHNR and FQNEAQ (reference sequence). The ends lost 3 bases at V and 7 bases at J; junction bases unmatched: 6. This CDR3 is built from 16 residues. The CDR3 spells CASSFWTSGISGELFF. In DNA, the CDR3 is TGTGCCAGCAGCTTTTGGACTAGCGGGATCAGCGGGGAGCTGTTTTTT.